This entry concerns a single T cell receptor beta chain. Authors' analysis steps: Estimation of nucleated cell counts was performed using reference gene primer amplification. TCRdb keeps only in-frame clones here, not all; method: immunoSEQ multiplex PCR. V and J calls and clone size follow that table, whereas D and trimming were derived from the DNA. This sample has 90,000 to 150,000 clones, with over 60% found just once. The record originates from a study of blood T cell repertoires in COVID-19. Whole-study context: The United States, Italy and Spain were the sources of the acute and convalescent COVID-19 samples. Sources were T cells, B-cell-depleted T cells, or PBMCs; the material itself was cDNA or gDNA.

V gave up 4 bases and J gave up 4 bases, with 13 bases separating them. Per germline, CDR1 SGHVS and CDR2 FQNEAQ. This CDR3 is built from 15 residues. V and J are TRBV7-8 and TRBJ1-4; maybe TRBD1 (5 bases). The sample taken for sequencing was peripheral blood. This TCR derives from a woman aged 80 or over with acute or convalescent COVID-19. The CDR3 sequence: CASSYNVQGNEKLFF. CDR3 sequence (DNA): TGTGCCAGCAGCTACAATGTTCAGGGTAATGAAAAACTGTTTTTT.